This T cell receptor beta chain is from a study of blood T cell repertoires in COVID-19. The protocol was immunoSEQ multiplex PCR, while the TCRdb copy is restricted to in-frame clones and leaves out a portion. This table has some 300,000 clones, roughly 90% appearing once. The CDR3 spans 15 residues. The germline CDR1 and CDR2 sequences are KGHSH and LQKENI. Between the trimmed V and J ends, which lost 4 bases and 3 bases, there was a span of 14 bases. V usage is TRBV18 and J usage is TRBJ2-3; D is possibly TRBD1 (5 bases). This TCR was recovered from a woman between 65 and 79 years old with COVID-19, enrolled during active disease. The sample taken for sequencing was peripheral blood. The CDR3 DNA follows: TGTGCCAGCTCACAAGGACACAGACCAACAGATACGCAGTATTTT. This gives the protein CASSQGHRPTDTQYF.